This T cell receptor (beta chain) emerged from a study of blood T cells in healthy people across ages. Whole-study results and caveats: Diversity estimated from one million T cells was considered an underestimate. TCR beta diversity per million T cells fell roughly linearly with age. In these data, TCR beta diversity tracked strongly with naive T cell percentage. Both naive CD4+ cell counts and diversity were greater in long-lived donors than in aged donors.

Concerning this clonotype itself: Its antigen is as yet unknown.

Germline CDR1 DFQATT, CDR2 SNEGSKA (reference sequence). V lost 0 bases and J lost 3; bases outside the gene matches: 5. The CDR3 consists of 15 residues. Then a second PCR, running roughly 7 to 11 cycles, was carried out with a sample-barcoded 5' primer and a J-beta primer mix. TCRdb itself ran the 5' RACE reads through MiXCR, one entry per CDR3 protein. The sample lists 650,000 to 900,000 distinct CDR3 sequences, around two thirds occurring once. This TCR was recovered from a man aged 30 to 45 in good health. The chain links TRBV20-1 to TRBJ2-1; 7 bases align to TRBD2. Material for sequencing was blood. The CDR3 reads CSARDASGIYNEQFF. The CDR3 nucleotides read TGCAGTGCTAGAGATGCCAGCGGGATCTACAATGAGCAGTTCTTC.